The clone carrying this TCR beta chain was seen a few times. As yet, its antigen is unknown. Sorted subsets were CFSE-labeled and cultured roughly 5 days with allogeneic dendritic cells. The data stem from a study of regulatory dendritic cells for organ transplantation. The J segment lost 3 bases and the V segment lost 8 bases, leaving 6 bases of the junction unmatched. Germline CDR1 and CDR2: MNHEY and SMNVEV (reference sequence). This CDR3 is built from 14 residues. Assay used: immunoSEQ multiplex PCR; TCRdb lists only in-frame clones, some missing. The sample comprises some 10,000 clones, approximately 80% of which are singletons, and under 3% rests with the top ten.

The source is a human donor in good health. What was sequenced was memory CD4+ T cells from blood cultured with dendritic cells. This sample's subset: CD45RO+ memory T cells. The gene calls are TRBV27 and TRBJ1-5; 8 nucleotides line up with TRBD1. CDR3 coding DNA: TGTGCCAGCTGGGGACAGGCCCCCAATCAGCCCCAGCATTTT. This encodes CASWGQAPNQPQHF.